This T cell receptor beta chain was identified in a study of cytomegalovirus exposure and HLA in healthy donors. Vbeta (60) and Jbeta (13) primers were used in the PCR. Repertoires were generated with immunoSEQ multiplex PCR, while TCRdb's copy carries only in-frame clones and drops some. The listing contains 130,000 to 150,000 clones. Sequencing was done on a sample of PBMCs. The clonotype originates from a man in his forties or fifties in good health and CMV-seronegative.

The CDR3 DNA follows: TGTGCCAGCCACAGGGGGTACGAGCAGTACTTC. Translating it yields CASHRGYEQYF. V gene TRBV2 combines with J gene TRBJ2-5, with 8 positions matching TRBD1. The end of the DNA is better explained by TRBJ2-7, so the J call may be wrong. This CDR3 is built from 11 residues. Germline assignment: CDR1 SNHLY and CDR2 FYNNEI.